This record concerns one TCR beta chain sequence. These data are taken from a study of molecular identifiers for immune sequencing clone quantification. On the study more broadly: Within a replicate experiment, RNA obtained from either approximately 20,000 or 100,000 naive CD8 cells was divided into five aliquots, and four of those aliquots were then sequenced.

The germline V gene has CDR1 SSHAT and CDR2 FNYEAQ (reference sequence). This CDR3 has 15 amino acids. The V end was cut by 3 bases, the J end by 7 bases, with 18 bases between. Libraries for naive CD8 T cells, which were made from roughly 21,000 to 960,000 sorted cells, drew on 10%, 30% or 50% of the RNA. Sorting defined naive CD8 T cells as CD8+CD4-CCR7+CD45RA+. Previously described methods and listed TCR primers produced bulk TCR libraries. TCRdb itself ran the PCR reads through MiXCR, one entry per CDR3 protein. The sample gives some 680,000 distinct CDR3 sequences, 25% of which show up once; about 0.84% is in the top ten.

The sequence came from a human donor in good health. Some libraries in this study had Jurkat cell RNA spiked in. The sequencing input was naive CD8+ T cells from blood, with Jurkat cell RNA spiked in. Subset noted: FACS-sorted CD8+CD4-CCR7+CD45RA+ naive T cells. V and J are TRBV7-7 and TRBJ2-5; weak D call: TRBD2 (6 bases). CDR3 sequence (DNA): TGTGCCAGCAGCTTGGGAGCGGGCGGGGAAGGGACCCAGTACTTC. Protein product: CASSLGAGGEGTQYF.